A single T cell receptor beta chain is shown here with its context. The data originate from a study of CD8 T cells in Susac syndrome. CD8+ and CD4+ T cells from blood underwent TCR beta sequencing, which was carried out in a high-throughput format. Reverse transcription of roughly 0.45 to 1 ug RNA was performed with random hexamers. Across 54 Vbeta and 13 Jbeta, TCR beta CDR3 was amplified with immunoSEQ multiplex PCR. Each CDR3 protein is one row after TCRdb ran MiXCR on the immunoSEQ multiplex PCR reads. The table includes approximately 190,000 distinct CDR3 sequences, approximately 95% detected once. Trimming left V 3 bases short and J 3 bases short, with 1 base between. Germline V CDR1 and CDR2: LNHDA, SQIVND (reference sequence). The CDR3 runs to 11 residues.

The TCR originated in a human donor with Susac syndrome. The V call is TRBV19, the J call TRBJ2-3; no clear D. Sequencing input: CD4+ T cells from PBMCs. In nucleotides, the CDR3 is TGTGCCAGTAGTATTACAGATACGCAGTATTTT. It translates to CASSITDTQYF. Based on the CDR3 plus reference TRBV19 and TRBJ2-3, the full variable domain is DGGITQSPKYLFRKEGQNVTLSCEQNLNHDAMYWYRQDPGQGLRLIYYSQIVNDFQKGDIAEGYSVSREKKESFPLTVTSAQKNPTAFYLCASSITDTQYFGPGTRLTVL.